This T cell receptor beta chain was identified during a study of tumor-infiltrating lymphocytes in primary liver carcinoma. Study-wide context: Among the tumors, stages were T1-T3 N0M0 and sizes roughly 4.2 to 11 cm. Regarding the study as a whole: Tumor-adjacent and tumor-blood pairs shared less of their repertoires than tumor region pairs shared.

The tissue used was unsorted bulk material of about 19-34 mg. RNA and DNA were co-extracted from it with the AllPrep DNA/RNA mini kit. There were only treatment-naive patients, all with chronic HBV infection. Sampling targeted five separate regions of each tumor, which included the tumor centre. Germline lookup yields CDR1 SEHNR and CDR2 FQNEAQ (reference sequence). V was trimmed by 6 bases and J by 11 bases, leaving 14 bases between them. The CDR3 consists of 12 residues. Reverse transcription of around 500 ng total RNA with a constant-region primer produced TCR beta cDNA. Libraries of TCR beta came from three nested multiplex PCR rounds with slightly modified ARM-PCR. TRBV1-TRBV30 forward primers paired with a C-beta reverse primer were used in the first two PCR rounds, which ran roughly 9 cycles each. Via MiXCR, TCRdb re-called the multiplex PCR reads, giving one row per CDR3 protein. The sample includes roughly 78,000 distinct CDR3 sequences, 70% to 80% seen only once; the top ten take roughly 15%.

About this clonotype itself: Its antigen is not identified. One base away lies a much larger clone, so this may be a sequencing read error.

The receptor's source is a woman aged 60-75 years with primary liver carcinoma and hepatitis B virus infection. The rearrangement links TRBV7-9 to TRBJ2-1; D may be TRBD2 (7 bases). Input material: liver tumor tissue from sampling region 4. Subset indicated: tumor region T4, right-lateral pole. The CDR3 region is CASRGGGNKQFF. In DNA form, the CDR3 reads TGTGCCAGCAGAGGGGGGGGAAATAAGCAGTTCTTC.